The 6 T cell receptor beta chains reported below all come from one sample, sequenced in a study of shared clonotypes between healthy human individuals (dated by TCRdb to 2019 to 2021). CD8 naive samples consisted of CD45RO-negative cells that were positively selected for CCR7, yielding a CD45RA+CCR7+ population without TemRA cells. Libraries were built with the immunoSEQ multiplex PCR assay. Not all clones reach the TCRdb copy of this immuneACCESS table, which keeps in-frame sequences only. Checked studies attribute under half of the gap to unresolved V genes and leave the rest unexplained. Present in this sample are some 2.1 million clones, around 93% of which were seen just once. The ten largest clonotypes hold about 1.7% of the sample. The sample consisted of naive CD8+ T cells from PBMCs. The cell subset or site label for this specimen denotes: CD45RA+CCR7+. Source of these receptors: a young man in good health. Some clones in this sample may be carry-over from other donors' samples.

CDR3 in amino acids: CAWSVTGGETQYF. The CDR3 DNA is TGTGCCTGGAGTGTAACTGGGGGGGAGACCCAGTACTTC. This chain joins TRBV30 and TRBJ2-5; possibly TRBD2 for D (6 bases). The CDR3 sequence is 13 residues long. Trimming left V 0 bases short and J 5 bases short, with 10 bases between. The germline CDR1 and CDR2 sequences are GTSNPN and SVGIG (reference sequence).

J is TRBJ2-7 and V is TRBV29-1, with 8 bases aligning to TRBD2. CDR1 SQVTM and CDR2 ANQGSEA come from the germline V gene. J was trimmed by 4 bases and V by 6 bases; bases with no gene match: 5. The CDR3 is 12 residues long. The CDR3 here is CSVARGEYEQYF. The DNA for the CDR3 is TGCAGCGTAGCGCGGGGGGAGTACGAGCAGTACTTC.

The chain has TRBV4-3 and TRBJ2-3; D might be TRBD1 (5 bases). This CDR3 has 17 amino acids. The germline V gene has CDR1 LGHNA and CDR2 YSLEER. Trimming pared 0 bases from V and 3 bases from J, leaving 16 bases between. CDR3 bases: TGCGCCAGCAGCCAAGACACGGACACTCCCGGGACAGATACGCAGTATTTT. Translation: CASSQDTDTPGTDTQYF.

The chain has TRBV11-2 and TRBJ1-4; weak D call: TRBD1 (5 bases). The CDR3 sequence is 17 residues long. Germline lookup yields CDR1 SGHAT and CDR2 FQNNGV. V lost 5 bases and J lost 3, with 19 bases in between. CDR3 bases: TGTGCCAGCAGCCCAATTTGGAGCGGGGCTCCTAATGAAAAACTGTTTTTT. Protein: CASSPIWSGAPNEKLFF.

In regard to this clone: This specimen includes other DNA sequences encoding the same CDR3. This sequence joins TRBV7-8 and TRBJ1-4; D call uncertain. Germline V gives CDR1 SGHVS, CDR2 FQNEAQ. The CDR3 runs to 12 residues. Deletions cut 4 bases from V and 8 bases from J, with 8 bases between. DNA of the CDR3: TGTGCCAGCAGCTCCCCGGGAGAAAAACTGTTTTTT. Translating it yields CASSSPGEKLFF.

The chain joins TRBV7-6 to TRBJ1-1; tentatively, D is TRBD1 (5 bases). Germline loops: CDR1 SGHVS, CDR2 FNYEAQ. Trimming took off 5 bases at V and 5 bases at J, with 12 bases between the two ends. The CDR3 spans 13 residues. CDR3 residues: CASSPREGTEAFF. The DNA of the CDR3 is TGTGCCAGCAGCCCCCGTGAGGGGACTGAAGCTTTCTTT.